This T cell receptor beta chain originates from a study of human T cells and chemical hapten exposure. Study-wide points: Compared with pre-sensitization or healthy control sets, expanded TCRs clustered more.

The time point: pre-sensitization, week 0. Documented treatment: therapeutic diphenylcyclopropenone sensitization with weekly scalp DPC. This CDR3 has 14 residues. CDR1 is SGHTA and CDR2 is FQGNSA in the germline V gene. Authors' data handling: Per-sample TCR counts ranged from about 20,000 to 690,600, median about 100,000. MiXCR, applied by TCRdb to the RACE reads, yields one record per CDR3 protein. For this entry, the V and J calls and clone size follow TCRdb and not the study's own pipeline. This table holds 300,000 to 400,000 distinct CDR3 sequences, 5.1% found once. This clonotype was counted ten times or more. Its target is not known.

This sequence joins TRBV7-2 and TRBJ1-5, with a possible D match to TRBD1 (5 bases). Material: whole blood, obtained in connection with sensitization to the hapten diphenylcyclopropenone (DPC). This clonotype originated in a woman between 45 and 60 years old with alopecia areata. Some clones in this sample may be carry-over from other donors' samples. The CDR3 sequence: CAVGQGRPQQPQHF. CDR3 DNA: TGTGCGGTAGGGCAGGGCCGTCCCCAGCAGCCCCAGCATTTT.